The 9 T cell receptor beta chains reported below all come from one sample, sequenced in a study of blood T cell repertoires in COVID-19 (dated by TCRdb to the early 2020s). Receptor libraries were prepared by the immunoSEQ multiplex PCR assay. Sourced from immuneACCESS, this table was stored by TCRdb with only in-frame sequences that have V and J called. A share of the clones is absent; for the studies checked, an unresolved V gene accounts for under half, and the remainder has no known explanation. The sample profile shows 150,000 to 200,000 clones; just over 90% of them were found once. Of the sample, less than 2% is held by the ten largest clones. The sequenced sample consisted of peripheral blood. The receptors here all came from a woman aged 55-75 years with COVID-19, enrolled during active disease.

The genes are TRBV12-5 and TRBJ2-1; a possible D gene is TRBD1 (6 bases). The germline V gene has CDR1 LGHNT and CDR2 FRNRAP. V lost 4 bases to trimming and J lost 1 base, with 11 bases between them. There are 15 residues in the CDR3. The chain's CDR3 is CASGSPGHSYNEQFF. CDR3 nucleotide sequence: TGTGCTAGTGGTTCCCCGGGACATTCCTACAATGAGCAGTTCTTC.

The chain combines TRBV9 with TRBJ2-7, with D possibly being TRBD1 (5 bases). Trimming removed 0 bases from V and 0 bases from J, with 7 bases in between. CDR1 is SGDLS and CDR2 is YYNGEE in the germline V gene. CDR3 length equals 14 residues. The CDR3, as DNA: TGTGCCAGCAGCGTAGGTAGGGGCTCCTACGAGCAGTACTTC. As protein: CASSVGRGSYEQYF. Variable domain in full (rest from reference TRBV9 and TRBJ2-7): DSGVTQTPKHLITATGQRVTLRCSPRSGDLSVYWYQQSLDQGLQFLIQYYNGEERAKGNILERFSAQQFPDLHSELNLSSLELGDSALYFCASSVGRGSYEQYFGPGTRLTVT.

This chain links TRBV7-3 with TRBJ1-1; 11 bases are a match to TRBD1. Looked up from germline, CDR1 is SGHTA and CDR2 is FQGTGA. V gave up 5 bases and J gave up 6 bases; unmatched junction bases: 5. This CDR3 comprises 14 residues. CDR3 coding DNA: TGTGCCAGCAGCCCTGGACAGGGGGCGGCTGAAGCTTTCTTT. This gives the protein CASSPGQGAAEAFF.

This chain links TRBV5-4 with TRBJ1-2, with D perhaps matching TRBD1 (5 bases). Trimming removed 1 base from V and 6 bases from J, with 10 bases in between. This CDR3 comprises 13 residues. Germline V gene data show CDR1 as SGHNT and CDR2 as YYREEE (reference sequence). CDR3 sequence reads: CASSLQGFDGYTF. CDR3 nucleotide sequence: TGTGCCAGCAGCTTGCAGGGATTCGATGGCTACACCTTC.

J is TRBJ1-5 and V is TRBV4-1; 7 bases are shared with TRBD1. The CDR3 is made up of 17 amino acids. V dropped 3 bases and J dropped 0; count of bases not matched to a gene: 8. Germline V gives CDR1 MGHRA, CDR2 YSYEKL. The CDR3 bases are TGCGCCAGCAGCCACGGGACAGTCGGAATTAGCAATCAGCCCCAGCATTTT. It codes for CASSHGTVGISNQPQHF.

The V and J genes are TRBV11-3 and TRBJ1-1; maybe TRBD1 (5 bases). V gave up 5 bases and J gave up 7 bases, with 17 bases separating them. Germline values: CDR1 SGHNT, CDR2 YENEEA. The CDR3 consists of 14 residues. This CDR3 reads CASSPGVGTGEAFF. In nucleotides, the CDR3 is TGTGCCAGCAGCCCAGGAGTAGGAACAGGTGAAGCTTTCTTT.

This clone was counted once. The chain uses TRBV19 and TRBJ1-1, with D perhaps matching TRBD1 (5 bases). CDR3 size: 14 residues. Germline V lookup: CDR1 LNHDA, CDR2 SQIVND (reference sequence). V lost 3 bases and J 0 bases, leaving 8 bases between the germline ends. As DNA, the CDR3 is TGTGCCAGTAGTATCCAGGGTCTGAACACTGAAGCTTTCTTT. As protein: CASSIQGLNTEAFF.

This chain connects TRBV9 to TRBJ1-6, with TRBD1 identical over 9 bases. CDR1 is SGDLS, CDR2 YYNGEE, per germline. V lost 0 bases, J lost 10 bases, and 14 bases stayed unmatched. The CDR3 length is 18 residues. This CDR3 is CASSVASTGGKYGSPLHF. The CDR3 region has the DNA TGTGCCAGCAGCGTAGCTAGTACAGGGGGCAAATACGGGTCACCCCTCCACTTT.

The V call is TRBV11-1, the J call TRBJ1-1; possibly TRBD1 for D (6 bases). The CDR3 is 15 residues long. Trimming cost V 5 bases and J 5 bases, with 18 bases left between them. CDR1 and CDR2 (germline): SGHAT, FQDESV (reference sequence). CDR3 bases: TGTGCCAGCAGCCTCTCCCAGGGGATCCAAACTGAAGCTTTCTTT. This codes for CASSLSQGIQTEAFF.